This T cell receptor (beta chain) comes out of a study of human T cells and chemical hapten exposure. Across the study: Each week of the roughly 24-week study, patients had diphenylcyclopropenone applied to the scalp.

Turning to this clonotype: Its target is not known.

Unique molecular identifiers were attached to individual cDNA molecules during library preparation. TCRdb recomputed calls from the RACE reads with MiXCR, one row per CDR3 protein. The profile shows about 380,000 distinct CDR3 sequences, more than 4.5% of them singletons. Documented time point: patch test 1, 2 weeks after DPC sensitization. As for treatment: therapeutic diphenylcyclopropenone sensitization with weekly scalp DPC. Whole-study findings and limits: After DPC sensitization, TCRs above 1 in 1000 frequency showed no change.

The CDR3 contains 15 residues. With 6 bases removed from V and 2 bases from J, the gap between germline ends came to 13 bases. The sample was whole blood, taken in connection with sensitization to the hapten diphenylcyclopropenone (DPC). The chain couples TRBV12-3 or TRBV12-4 to TRBJ2-2; D is ambiguous. The origin of this receptor is a woman aged 45 to 65 with alopecia areata. Some clones in this sample may be carry-over from other donors' samples. As DNA, the CDR3 is TGTGCCAGCAGGCCAGACACTGACAACACCGGGGAGCTGTTTTTT. Protein product: CASRPDTDNTGELFF.